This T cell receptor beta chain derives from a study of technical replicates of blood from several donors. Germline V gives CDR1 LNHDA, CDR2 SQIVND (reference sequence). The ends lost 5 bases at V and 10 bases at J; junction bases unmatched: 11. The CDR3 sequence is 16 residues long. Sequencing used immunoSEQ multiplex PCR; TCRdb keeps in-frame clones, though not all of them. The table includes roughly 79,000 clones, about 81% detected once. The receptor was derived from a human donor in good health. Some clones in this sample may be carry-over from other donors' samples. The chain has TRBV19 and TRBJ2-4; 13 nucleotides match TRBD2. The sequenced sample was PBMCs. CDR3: CASSVPTSGGIGIQYF. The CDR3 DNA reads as TGTGCCAGTAGTGTACCGACTAGCGGGGGGATTGGGATTCAGTACTTC.